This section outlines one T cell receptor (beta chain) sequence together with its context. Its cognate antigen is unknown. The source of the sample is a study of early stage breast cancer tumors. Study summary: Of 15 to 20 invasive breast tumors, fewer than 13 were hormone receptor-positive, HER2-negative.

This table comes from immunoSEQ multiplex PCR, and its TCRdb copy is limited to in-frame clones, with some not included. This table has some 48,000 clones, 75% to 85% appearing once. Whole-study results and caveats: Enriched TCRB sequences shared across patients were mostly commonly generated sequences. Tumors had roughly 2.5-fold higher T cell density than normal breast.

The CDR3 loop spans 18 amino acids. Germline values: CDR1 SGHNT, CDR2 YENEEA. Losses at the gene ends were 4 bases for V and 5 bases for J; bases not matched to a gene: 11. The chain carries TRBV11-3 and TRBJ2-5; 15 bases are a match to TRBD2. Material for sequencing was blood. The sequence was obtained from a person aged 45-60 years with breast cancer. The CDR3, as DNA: TGTGCCAGCAGCTCCGGACTAGCGGGGGGGCTCCTTGGGGAGACCCAGTACTTC. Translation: CASSSGLAGGLLGETQYF.